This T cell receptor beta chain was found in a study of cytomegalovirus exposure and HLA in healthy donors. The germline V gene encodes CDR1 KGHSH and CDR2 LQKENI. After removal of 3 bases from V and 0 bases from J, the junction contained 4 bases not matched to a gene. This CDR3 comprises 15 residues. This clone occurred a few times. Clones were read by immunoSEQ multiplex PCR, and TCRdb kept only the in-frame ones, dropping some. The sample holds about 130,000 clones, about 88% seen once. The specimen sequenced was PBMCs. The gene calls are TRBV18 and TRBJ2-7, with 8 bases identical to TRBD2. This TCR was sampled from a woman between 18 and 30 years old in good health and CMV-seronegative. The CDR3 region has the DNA TGTGCCAGCTCACCTTCTCGGGGGGGCTCCTACGAGCAGTACTTC. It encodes CASSPSRGGSYEQYF.